The 30 T cell receptor beta chains reported below all come from one sample, sequenced in a study of blood T cell repertoires in COVID-19 (TCRdb year 2020). Libraries were made using the immunoSEQ multiplex PCR assay. TCRdb obtained this table from immuneACCESS and retained in-frame rearrangements with V and J assigned. These tables miss some clones; where compared with another copy, unresolved V genes account for less than half of the shortfall, and the remainder is unexplained. The sample contains about 20,000 clones, approximately 93% of them found a single time. The ten largest clones add up to approximately 4% of the sample. The sample comprised peripheral blood. All receptors come from a woman in her forties or fifties with active COVID-19.

The rearrangement uses TRBV28 and TRBJ1-1; the D gene is possibly TRBD1 (6 bases). The CDR3 length is 14 residues. Germline V gene sequence: CDR1 MDHEN, CDR2 SYDVKM. Trimming took off 7 bases at V and 4 bases at J, with 16 bases between the two ends. The CDR3 spells CASTQDRPATEAFF. CDR3 in DNA: TGTGCCAGCACCCAAGACAGGCCCGCCACTGAAGCTTTCTTT.

For the CDR3, the DNA is TGCGCCAGCAGCTTGGTTGCGGGTTCAGATACGCAGTATTTT. Its protein is CASSLVAGSDTQYF. This chain links TRBV5-1 with TRBJ2-3; perhaps TRBD2 as D (5 bases). CDR3 length: 14 amino acids. CDR1 SGHRS and CDR2 YFSETQ come from the germline V gene. V dropped 0 bases and J dropped 4 bases, with 9 bases sitting between them.

The J gene is TRBJ1-2, the V gene TRBV5-1, with D perhaps matching TRBD1 (5 bases). The CDR3 has 16 residues. V was pared by 4 bases and J by 4 bases, with 20 bases between. Germline lookup yields CDR1 SGHRS and CDR2 YFSETQ. The CDR3 reads CASSSHPQGAGYGYTF. Here the CDR3 DNA reads TGCGCCAGCAGCAGTCACCCCCAAGGGGCAGGCTATGGCTACACCTTC. The variable domain in full, with the rest retrieved from reference TRBV5-1 and TRBJ1-2, is KAGVTQTPRYLIKTRGQQVTLSCSPISGHRSVSWYQQTPGQGLQFLFEYFSETQRNKGNFPGRFSGRQFSNSRSEMNVSTLELGDSALYLCASSSHPQGAGYGYTFGSGTRLTVV.

This clone appeared a single time. V and J are TRBV2 and TRBJ2-5; 7 bases line up with TRBD2. J lost 2 bases, V lost 9 bases, and 6 bases had no gene match. CDR1 SNHLY and CDR2 FYNNEI come from the germline V gene. The length of the CDR3 is 13 residues. This CDR3 reads CARRSGEQETQYF. DNA of the CDR3: TGTGCCAGACGGAGCGGGGAACAAGAGACCCAGTACTTC.

The rearrangement uses TRBV7-3 and TRBJ2-1; D is undetermined. Germline V CDR1 and CDR2: SGHTA, FQGTGA. Trimming shortened V by 11 bases and J by 0 bases, and 11 bases separated the two germline ends. The CDR3 loop spans 13 amino acids. The CDR3 here is CASSLSSYNEQFF. Written as DNA, the CDR3 is TGTGCCTCTTCGCTTAGCTCCTACAATGAGCAGTTCTTC.

The V and J genes are TRBV9 and TRBJ1-2; 8 nucleotides align to TRBD1. This CDR3 spans 14 amino acids. Germline V gene lookup returns CDR1 SGDLS and CDR2 YYNGEE. V lost 3 bases, J lost 1 base, and 2 bases stayed unmatched. CDR3 DNA: TGTGCCAGCAGCGCGACAGGGGATAACTATGGCTACACCTTC. Its translation: CASSATGDNYGYTF.

The rearrangement links TRBV10-1 to TRBJ2-7, with TRBD1 matching over 11 bases. V was pared by 6 bases and J by 3 bases, with 4 bases of the junction left unmatched. This CDR3 comprises 14 residues. Germline lookup yields CDR1 WNHNN and CDR2 SYGVQD (reference sequence). The CDR3 region is CASSPGTGGYEQYF. In DNA, the CDR3 is TGCGCCAGCAGCCCTGGGACAGGGGGCTACGAGCAGTACTTC.

The rearrangement uses TRBV4-1 and TRBJ1-2; D is unclear. Trimming removed 4 bases from V and 7 bases from J, with 16 bases in between. The CDR3 is 14 amino acids. In germline, CDR1 is MGHRA, CDR2 YSYEKL. The CDR3 DNA reads TGCGCCAGCAGCCCCTCCGCCGGGAGTCTTGGCTACACCTTC. Residues: CASSPSAGSLGYTF.

CDR3 protein: CASKGTGDRLQHF. The CDR3 DNA follows: TGTGCCAGTAAAGGGACAGGCGACCGGCTACAGCATTTT. This chain uses TRBV19 with TRBJ1-5, with 8 bases aligning to TRBD1. V dropped 7 bases and J dropped 13; count of bases not matched to a gene: 12. CDR3 length: 13 amino acids. Germline CDR1 LNHDA, CDR2 SQIVND (reference sequence).

The DNA for the CDR3 is TGTGCCAGTAGAGTAAACAGGGGAGCTAGCACAGATACGCAGTATTTT. Its translation: CASRVNRGASTDTQYF. V gene TRBV19 combines with J gene TRBJ2-3; 7 positions match TRBD1. Looked up from germline, CDR1 is LNHDA and CDR2 is SQIVND (reference sequence). V shed 6 bases and J 0 bases; nucleotides not matched to a gene: 9. This CDR3 is 16 amino acids long.

CDR3 loop: CASSRLSGANVLTF. The CDR3 nucleotides are TGTGCCAGCAGCCGTCTCTCTGGGGCCAACGTCCTGACTTTC. The chain is built from TRBV7-3 and TRBJ2-6; no reliable D call. The CDR3 spans 14 residues. Germline values: CDR1 SGHTA, CDR2 FQGTGA. V was trimmed by 5 bases and J by 0 bases, leaving 5 bases between them.

J is TRBJ1-1 and V is TRBV11-2, with a weak D call TRBD1 (6 bases). V shed 6 bases and J shed 4 bases, with 6 bases lying between them. The CDR3 loop spans 11 amino acids. Germline V gene data show CDR1 as SGHAT and CDR2 as FQNNGV. CDR3: CASRGGTEAFF. CDR3 DNA sequence: TGTGCCAGCAGAGGGGGCACTGAAGCTTTCTTT.

The V and J genes are TRBV19 and TRBJ2-7, with D possibly being TRBD2 (6 bases). The CDR3 covers 16 residues. Germline V gene sequence: CDR1 LNHDA, CDR2 SQIVND (reference sequence). Trimming removed 0 bases at V and 0 bases at J, with 12 bases between. CDR3 in DNA: TGTGCCAGTAGTATAGATTCCACCGGGAGCTCCTACGAGCAGTACTTC. Translating it yields CASSIDSTGSSYEQYF.

J is TRBJ2-2 and V is TRBV5-1; TRBD2 agrees at 7 bases. Germline V gives CDR1 SGHRS, CDR2 YFSETQ. This CDR3 is built from 16 residues. With 4 bases clipped from V and 6 bases from J, the junction kept 12 bases outside the gene matches. The CDR3 region is CASSLVASGKAGELFF. CDR3 DNA: TGCGCCAGCAGCCTGGTTGCCAGCGGGAAGGCCGGGGAGCTGTTTTTT.

CDR3: CARSLGLAGGHEQFF. In DNA, the CDR3 is TGTGCCAGAAGCTTGGGACTAGCGGGAGGGCATGAGCAGTTCTTC. The genes are TRBV5-3 and TRBJ2-1; TRBD2 aligns across 14 bases. TRBV5-3 carries the ORF label, with uncertain function. The CDR3 runs to 15 residues. V lost 0 bases and J lost 8; bases outside the gene matches: 1.

CDR3 DNA sequence: TGTGCCAGCAGCCAACGGGGGGATGAGCAGTTCTTC. It yields the protein CASSQRGDEQFF. The V call is TRBV6-5, the J call TRBJ2-1, with 7 bases identical to TRBD2. Germline CDR1 is MNHEY and CDR2 is SVGAGI. The CDR3 runs 12 residues. V lost 6 bases, J lost 8 bases, and 4 bases stayed unmatched.

The chain recombines TRBV7-9 with TRBJ2-1, with 7 bases lining up with TRBD1. Unmatched junction bases numbered 5, after V lost 3 bases and J lost 9 bases. The CDR3 is 13 amino acids. CDR1 SEHNR and CDR2 FQNEAQ come from the germline V gene (reference sequence). CDR3 protein: CASSFTGVGEQFF. The CDR3, as DNA: TGTGCCAGCAGCTTCACAGGGGTTGGTGAGCAGTTCTTC.

This chain uses TRBV28 with TRBJ1-5; 8 bases map to TRBD1. The CDR3 covers 15 residues. The V gene end was trimmed by 5 bases and the J gene end by 2 bases; junction bases not matched to a gene: 5. The germline CDR1 and CDR2 sequences are MDHEN and SYDVKM. In DNA form, the CDR3 reads TGTGCCAGCAGTCCGACAGGGGCAGGCAATCAGCCCCAGCATTTT. Translating it yields CASSPTGAGNQPQHF. The variable domain in full, with the rest retrieved from reference TRBV28 and TRBJ1-5, is DVKVTQSSRYLVKRTGEKVFLECVQDMDHENMFWYRQDPGLGLRLIYFSYDVKMKEKGDIPEGYSVSREKKERFSLILESASTNQTSMYLCASSPTGAGNQPQHFGDGTRLSIL.

The V call is TRBV7-2, the J call TRBJ1-5, with 9 positions matching TRBD1. Germline-derived CDR1 and CDR2 are SGHTA and FQGNSA. After removal of 5 bases from V and 9 bases from J, the junction contained 8 bases not matched to a gene. This CDR3 is built from 14 residues. CDR3 nucleotides: TGTGCCAGCAGCACGACAGGGGGACTCGGGCCCCAGCATTTT. Protein: CASSTTGGLGPQHF.

This chain connects TRBV19 to TRBJ2-1; no clear D gene. The CDR3 runs to 13 residues. The germline V gene encodes CDR1 LNHDA and CDR2 SQIVND (reference sequence). Trimming left V 5 bases short and J 4 bases short, with 9 bases between. DNA of the CDR3: TGTGCCAGTAGTGGCGGTTGGTACAATGAGCAGTTCTTC. As protein: CASSGGWYNEQFF.

The rearrangement uses TRBV18 and TRBJ1-1; tentative D call: TRBD1 (6 bases). There are 11 residues in the CDR3. Trimming took off 4 bases at V and 11 bases at J, with 11 bases between the two ends. Germline-derived CDR1 and CDR2 are KGHSH and LQKENI. The CDR3 sequence is CASSRQGFAFF. The CDR3 bases are TGTGCCAGCTCACGCCAGGGGTTCGCTTTCTTT.

This rearrangement joins TRBV7-9 to TRBJ2-1, with 8 bases that match TRBD1. The V segment lost 7 bases and the J segment 15 bases; nucleotides outside the gene matches: 14. Germline CDR1 SEHNR, CDR2 FQNEAQ (reference sequence). The CDR3 extends over 13 amino acids. CDR3 in DNA: TGTGCCAGCACCCCACGGACAGGGTATGTTCGGTTCTTC. Translating it yields CASTPRTGYVRFF.

The chain is built from TRBV28 and TRBJ2-5; perhaps TRBD1 as D (6 bases). Trimming cost V 7 bases and J 5 bases, with 14 bases left between them. Per the germline V gene, CDR1 is MDHEN and CDR2 is SYDVKM. The CDR3 extends over 13 amino acids. CDR3 sequence reads: CASTKQGVETQYF. In DNA form, the CDR3 reads TGTGCCAGCACTAAACAGGGTGTCGAGACCCAGTACTTC.

The chain is built from TRBV28 and TRBJ1-5, with D perhaps TRBD1 (6 bases). The CDR3 runs 16 residues. CDR1 and CDR2 from the germline V gene are MDHEN and SYDVKM. Between the trimmed V and J ends, which lost 3 bases and 1 base, there was a span of 13 bases. CDR3 loop: CASSFFAGASNQPQHF. The CDR3 bases are TGTGCCAGCAGTTTCTTTGCGGGGGCGAGCAATCAGCCCCAGCATTTT.

The V and J genes are TRBV18 and TRBJ1-1; possibly TRBD1 for D (6 bases). V was cut by 6 bases and J by 3 bases, with 14 bases left in between. Germline assignment: CDR1 KGHSH and CDR2 LQKENI. There are 14 residues in the CDR3. CDR3 residues: CASSPRTEDTEAFF. The CDR3 nucleotides are TGTGCCAGCTCTCCAAGGACAGAAGACACTGAAGCTTTCTTT.

This clone was found a few times. This chain connects TRBV5-4 to TRBJ2-3, with D uncertain. This CDR3 has 16 residues. CDR1 is SGHNT, CDR2 YYREEE, per germline (reference sequence). V gave up 4 bases and J gave up 0 bases, with 15 bases separating them. The chain's CDR3 is CASSVYTGSSTDTQYF. The CDR3 nucleotides read TGTGCCAGCAGCGTCTACACGGGTTCTAGCACAGATACGCAGTATTTT. Together with reference TRBV5-4 and TRBJ2-3, the CDR3 gives the full variable domain: ETGVTQSPTHLIKTRGQQVTLRCSSQSGHNTVSWYQQALGQGPQFIFQYYREEENGRGNFPPRFSGLQFPNYSSELNVNALELDDSALYLCASSVYTGSSTDTQYFGPGTRLTVL.

This clone was seen just once. This chain joins TRBV5-4 and TRBJ2-7, with TRBD2 as a possible D gene (6 bases). This CDR3 comprises 14 residues. Trimming took 5 bases from V and 3 from J, leaving 15 bases between them. Germline V gene lookup returns CDR1 SGHNT and CDR2 YYREEE (reference sequence). The CDR3 DNA reads as TGTGCCAGCAGTGCGGGGCCCCTTGGCTACGAGCAGTACTTC. This codes for CASSAGPLGYEQYF.

The gene calls are TRBV19 and TRBJ1-5; D possibly corresponds to TRBD1 (5 bases). Germline V gene lookup returns CDR1 LNHDA and CDR2 SQIVND (reference sequence). Trimming pared 4 bases from V and 4 bases from J, leaving 17 bases between. The CDR3 length is 16 residues. Here the CDR3 reads CASSTRMGPNNQPQHF. DNA for the CDR3: TGTGCCAGTAGTACAAGGATGGGGCCCAATAATCAGCCCCAGCATTTT.

The chain has TRBV3-1 (or the pseudogene TRBV3-2) and TRBJ2-1; no firm D call. Germline V gene sequence: CDR1 LGHDT, CDR2 YNNKEL (reference sequence). This CDR3 is 13 amino acids long. V shed 0 bases and J shed 9 bases, with 9 bases lying between them. The CDR3 DNA reads as TGTGCCAGCAGCCAAGATCTAGTAGGTGAGCAGTTCTTC. This sequence encodes CASSQDLVGEQFF.

The chain is built from TRBV28 and TRBJ1-5; the match to TRBD1 covers 8 bases. Germline V gene data show CDR1 as MDHEN and CDR2 as SYDVKM. V lost 4 bases to trimming and J lost 9 bases; unmatched junction nucleotides: 5. The CDR3 extends over 13 amino acids. This CDR3 reads CASSSQGARPQHF. As DNA, the CDR3 is TGTGCCAGCAGTTCCCAGGGGGCGCGGCCCCAGCATTTT.